The clone carrying this T cell receptor (beta chain) was picked up a small number of times. This entry comes from a study of CDR3 diversity in severe acne. V lost 4 bases, J lost 1 base, and 4 bases lay in between. CDR3 length: 11 residues. Germline lookup yields CDR1 SQVTM and CDR2 ANQGSEA. TCRdb passed the PCR reads through MiXCR, listing each CDR3 protein once. The repertoire consists of 84,000 or so distinct CDR3 sequences, with about 50% occurring once and the leading ten covering about 9.5%. The receptor's source is a male donor in good health, serving as a control. The sample consisted of blood. The rearrangement joins TRBV29-1 to TRBJ1-1; D is uncertain. In DNA, the CDR3 is TGCAGCGTTGGTCCGAACACTGAAGCTTTCTTT. Its translation is CSVGPNTEAFF.